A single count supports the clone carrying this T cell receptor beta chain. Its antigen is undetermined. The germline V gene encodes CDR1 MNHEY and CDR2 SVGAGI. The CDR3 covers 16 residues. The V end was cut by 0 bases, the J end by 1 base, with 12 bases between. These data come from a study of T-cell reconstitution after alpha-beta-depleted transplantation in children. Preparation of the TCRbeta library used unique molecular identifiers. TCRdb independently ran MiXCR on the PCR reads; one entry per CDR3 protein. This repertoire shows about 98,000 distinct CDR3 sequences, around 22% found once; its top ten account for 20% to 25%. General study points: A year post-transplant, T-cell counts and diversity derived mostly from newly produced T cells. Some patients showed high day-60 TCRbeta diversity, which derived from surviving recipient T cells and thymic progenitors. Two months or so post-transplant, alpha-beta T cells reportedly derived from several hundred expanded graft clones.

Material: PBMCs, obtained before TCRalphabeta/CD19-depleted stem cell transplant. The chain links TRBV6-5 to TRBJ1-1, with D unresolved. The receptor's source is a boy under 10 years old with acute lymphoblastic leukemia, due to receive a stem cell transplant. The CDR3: CASSYSIRGGNTEAFF. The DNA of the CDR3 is TGTGCCAGCAGTTACTCGATTCGGGGTGGGAACACTGAAGCTTTCTTT.